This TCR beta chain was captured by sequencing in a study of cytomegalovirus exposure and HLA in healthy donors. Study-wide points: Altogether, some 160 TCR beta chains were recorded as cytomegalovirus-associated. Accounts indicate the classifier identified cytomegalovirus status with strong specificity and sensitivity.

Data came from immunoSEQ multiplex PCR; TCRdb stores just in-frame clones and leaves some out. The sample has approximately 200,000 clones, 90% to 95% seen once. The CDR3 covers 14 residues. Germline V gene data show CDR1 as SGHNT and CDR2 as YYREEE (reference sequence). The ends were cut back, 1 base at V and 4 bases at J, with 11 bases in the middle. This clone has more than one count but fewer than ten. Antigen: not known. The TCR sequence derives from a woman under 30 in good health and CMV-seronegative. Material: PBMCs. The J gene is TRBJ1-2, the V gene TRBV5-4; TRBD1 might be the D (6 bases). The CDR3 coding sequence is TGTGCCAGCAGCTTGCGGGCAGGGGTCTATGGCTACACCTTC. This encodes CASSLRAGVYGYTF.